Listed below are T cell receptor beta chains from one sample, sequenced in a study of blood T cell repertoires in COVID-19. Using immunoSEQ multiplex PCR, the repertoire was profiled, and TCRdb retains in-frame clones only, with some absent. The sample contains hundreds of thousands of clones, around 90% of which appear only once. The material sequenced was PBMCs or T cells enriched from blood (not recorded which). These receptors all come from a man in his fifties or sixties who had been exposed to COVID-19. CDR3s include the opening cysteine and the closing phenylalanine or tryptophan. D genes are given only for firm matches. Not all rows give a size; the values are once, few, many and, for expanded clones, a class.

CDR3	DNA	size	D	J	V
CASSLAPGLPYNEQFF	TGCGCCAGCAGCTTGGCCCCGGGGTTACCCTACAATGAGCAGTTCTTC	-	-	TRBJ2-1	TRBV5-1
CASTLQATGELFF	TGTGCCAGCACCTTACAGGCTACCGGGGAGCTGTTTTTT	-	-	TRBJ2-2	TRBV7-8
CASSILRANTEAFF	TGTGCCAGTAGTATCCTCAGGGCGAACACTGAAGCTTTCTTT	-	-	TRBJ1-1	TRBV19
CASSSQLNTEAFF	TGTGCCAGCAGCTCACAGCTGAACACTGAAGCTTTCTTT	-	-	TRBJ1-1	TRBV7-9
CASSLLGTSNTGELFF	TGCGCCAGCAGCTTGTTAGGGACATCGAACACCGGGGAGCTGTTTTTT	-	-	TRBJ2-2	TRBV5-1
CASSLIAGTGEEKLFF	TGTGCCAGCAGTCTGATAGCCGGGACAGGGGAGGAAAAACTGTTTTTT	-	TRBD1	TRBJ1-4	TRBV28
CASSPHGGETQYF	TGTGCCAGCAGCCCGCATGGGGGGGAGACCCAGTACTTC	-	-	TRBJ2-5	TRBV11-1
CASSPGTLPFYGYTF	TGCGCCAGCAGTCCCGGGACACTCCCTTTCTATGGCTACACCTTC	-	-	TRBJ1-2	TRBV5-1
CASSPGTGGYYGYTF	TGTGCCAGCAGTCCCGGGACAGGGGGCTACTATGGCTACACCTTC	-	TRBD1	TRBJ1-2	TRBV28
CASSLPGTGLHLYGYTF	TGTGCCAGCAGCCTACCTGGGACAGGGCTTCACCTTTATGGCTACACCTTC	once	TRBD1	TRBJ1-2	TRBV7-9
CASSSGGQGTEAFF	TGTGCCAGCAGCTCCGGCGGCCAGGGCACTGAAGCTTTCTTT	once	-	TRBJ1-1	TRBV5-6
CATSDGVQPQHF	TGTGCCACCAGTGACGGGGTCCAGCCCCAGCATTTT	-	-	TRBJ1-5	TRBV24-1
CASSALTGFLQETQYF	TGTGCCAGCAGTGCTCTGACAGGGTTTCTCCAAGAGACCCAGTACTTC	-	TRBD1	TRBJ2-5	TRBV25-1